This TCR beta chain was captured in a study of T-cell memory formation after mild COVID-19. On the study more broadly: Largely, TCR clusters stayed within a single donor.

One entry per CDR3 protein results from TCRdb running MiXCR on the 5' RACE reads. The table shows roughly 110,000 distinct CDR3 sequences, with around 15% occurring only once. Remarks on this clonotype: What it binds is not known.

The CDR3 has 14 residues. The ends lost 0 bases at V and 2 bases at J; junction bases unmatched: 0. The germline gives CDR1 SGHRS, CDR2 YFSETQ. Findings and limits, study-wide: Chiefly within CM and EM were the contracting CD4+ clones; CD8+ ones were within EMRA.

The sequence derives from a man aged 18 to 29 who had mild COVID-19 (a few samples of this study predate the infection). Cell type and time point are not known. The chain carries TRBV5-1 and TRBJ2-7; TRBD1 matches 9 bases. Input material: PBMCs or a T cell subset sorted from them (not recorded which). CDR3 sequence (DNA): TGCGCCAGCAGCTTGGGGACAGGGGCCTACGAGCAGTACGTC. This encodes CASSLGTGAYEQYV.